This passage covers 31 T cell receptor beta chains from one sample sequenced in a study of blood T cell repertoires in COVID-19. Sequencing was performed with immunoSEQ multiplex PCR; in TCRdb, only in-frame clones are kept and a portion is missing. The sample lists 180,000 or so clones, roughly 86% seen once, with 7% to 10% in the top ten. The sample was PBMCs or T cells enriched from blood (not recorded which). These receptor sequences come from a woman in her twenties or thirties who had recovered from COVID-19.

This clone was observed a few times. Mismatch with germline at one junction end may stem from a read error. The DNA for the CDR3 is TGCGCCAGCAGCCCCGCCGGGACAGGGGGCTCCCACGAGCAGTACTTC. Its protein product is CASSPAGTGGSHEQYF. This chain connects TRBV5-1 to TRBJ2-7; 12 bases align to TRBD1. CDR1 and CDR2 from the germline V gene are SGHRS and YFSETQ. This CDR3 spans 16 amino acids.

The chain links TRBV4-1 to TRBJ2-2; TRBD1 is a possible D gene (6 bases). Germline V CDR1 and CDR2: MGHRA, YSYEKL. V lost 0 bases, J lost 4 bases, and 12 bases lay in between. This CDR3 region has 16 residues. CDR3 coding DNA: TGCGCCAGCAGCCAAGAACGGACAGCAATCACCGGGGAGCTGTTTTTT. It is translated as CASSQERTAITGELFF.

V usage is TRBV5-1 and J usage is TRBJ2-7, with a weak D call TRBD1 (6 bases). The CDR3 is made up of 17 amino acids. The ends were cut back, 4 bases at V and 0 bases at J, with 20 bases in the middle. The germline V gene has CDR1 SGHRS and CDR2 YFSETQ. For the CDR3, the DNA is TGCGCCAGCAGCCCGAAACAAACAGGGCGCAACTCCTACGAGCAGTACTTC. Its protein is CASSPKQTGRNSYEQYF.

The V and J genes are TRBV3-1 (or the pseudogene TRBV3-2) and TRBJ2-7; D possibly corresponds to TRBD1 (5 bases). V was shortened by 0 bases and J by 1 base, with 7 bases between the two germline ends. There are 14 residues in the CDR3. CDR1 is LGHDT, CDR2 YNNKEL, per germline (reference sequence). The CDR3 DNA reads as TGTGCCAGCAGCCAAGATCACAGGTCCTACGAGCAGTACTTC. The encoded protein is CASSQDHRSYEQYF.

CDR3 bases: TGTGCCAGCAGTGGTGGAGCTCTCAATGAGCAGTTCTTC. The encoded protein is CASSGGALNEQFF. The V and J genes are TRBV6-4 and TRBJ2-1; D unclear. V lost 4 bases to trimming and J lost 6 bases, with 10 bases between them. Germline V gene lookup returns CDR1 MRHNA and CDR2 SNTAGT. This CDR3 spans 13 amino acids.

This chain connects TRBV3-1 (or the pseudogene TRBV3-2) to TRBJ2-1, with 9 bases aligning to TRBD2. V was clipped by 0 bases and J by 0 bases; unmatched bases: 0. The CDR3 sequence is 16 residues long. Germline loops: CDR1 LGHDT, CDR2 YNNKEL (reference sequence). This CDR3 reads CASSQDSGSSYNEQFF. CDR3 coding DNA: TGTGCCAGCAGCCAAGATAGCGGGAGCTCCTACAATGAGCAGTTCTTC.

This rearrangement joins TRBV5-8 to TRBJ2-3; TRBD1 is a possible D gene (6 bases). V lost 4 bases and J 15 bases, leaving 18 bases between the germline ends. The CDR3 is 12 amino acids. In germline, CDR1 is SGHTS, CDR2 YDEGEE. CDR3 amino acids: CASSPSDGQLYF. In DNA, the CDR3 is TGTGCCAGCAGCCCATCGGACGGACAGCTCTATTTT. The variable domain in full, with the rest retrieved from reference TRBV5-8 and TRBJ2-3, is EAGVTQSPTHLIKTRGQQATLRCSPISGHTSVYWYQQALGLGLQFLLWYDEGEERNRGNFPPRFSGRQFPNYSSELNVNALELEDSALYLCASSPSDGQLYFGPGTRLTVL.

The chain carries TRBV5-6 and TRBJ1-2; unclear D gene. Germline CDR1 is SGHDT and CDR2 is YYEEEE. The ends were cut back, 3 bases at V and 1 base at J, with 4 bases in the middle. The CDR3 covers 12 residues. The CDR3, as DNA: TGTGCCAGCAGCTCAGATAACTATGGCTACACCTTC. Amino acid sequence: CASSSDNYGYTF.

This rearrangement joins TRBV3-1 (or the pseudogene TRBV3-2) to TRBJ2-3; D gene ambiguous. V was trimmed by 4 bases and J by 2 bases, leaving 4 bases between them. Germline values: CDR1 LGHDT, CDR2 YNNKEL (reference sequence). The CDR3 is 12 amino acids. The CDR3 DNA follows: TGTGCCAGCAGCCCTAACACAGATACGCAGTATTTT. Amino acids: CASSPNTDTQYF.

The CDR3 protein is CAGGTGELFF. The CDR3 DNA follows: TGTGCGGGAGGGACCGGGGAGCTGTTTTTT. This chain joins TRBV7-9 and TRBJ2-2, with 7 bases fitting TRBD2. This CDR3 spans 10 amino acids. Germline V gene data show CDR1 as SEHNR and CDR2 as FQNEAQ (reference sequence).

The chain recombines TRBV29-1 with TRBJ2-1, with 9 positions matching TRBD1. CDR1 SQVTM and CDR2 ANQGSEA come from the germline V gene. The V gene end was trimmed by 6 bases and the J gene end by 9 bases; junction bases not matched to a gene: 15. The CDR3 length is 15 residues. Written as DNA, the CDR3 is TGCAGCGTGGAACTAGGGACAGGGCTAGGTGGTGAGCAGTTCTTC. Translated: CSVELGTGLGGEQFF.

This chain links TRBV27 with TRBJ1-5; tentative D call: TRBD1 (5 bases). CDR1 is MNHEY, CDR2 SMNVEV, per germline (reference sequence). V gave up 6 bases and J gave up 4 bases, with 10 bases separating them. The CDR3 extends over 13 amino acids. The CDR3 nucleotides are TGTGCCAGCAGCTGGGGGACTAATCAGCCCCAGCATTTT. As protein: CASSWGTNQPQHF.

In its sample, this clone was seen once. The chain employs TRBV9 and TRBJ2-1; D unclear. V lost 2 bases and J 0 bases, leaving 9 bases between the germline ends. In germline, CDR1 is SGDLS, CDR2 YYNGEE. This CDR3 comprises 15 residues. In DNA, the CDR3 is TGTGCCAGCAGCGTGGCTCCCAGCTCCTACAATGAGCAGTTCTTC. Amino acids: CASSVAPSSYNEQFF.

The V call is TRBV3-1 (or the pseudogene TRBV3-2), the J call TRBJ2-5; D perhaps matches TRBD1 (6 bases). The V and J ends lost 7 bases and 5 bases respectively, with 17 bases between them. Germline-derived CDR1 and CDR2 are LGHDT and YNNKEL (reference sequence). This CDR3 is built from 14 residues. The CDR3 sequence: CASTGYRDIETQYF. CDR3 nucleotide sequence: TGTGCCAGCACCGGTTACAGGGATATCGAGACCCAGTACTTC.

The genes are TRBV29-1 and TRBJ1-3; TRBD1 aligns across 11 bases. The CDR3 sequence is 16 residues long. Germline V gene lookup returns CDR1 SQVTM and CDR2 ANQGSEA. V lost 4 bases to trimming and J lost 2 bases; unmatched junction nucleotides: 7. The CDR3 loop reads CSVGIGQGAAGNTIYF. CDR3 in DNA: TGCAGCGTTGGGATCGGACAGGGGGCGGCTGGAAACACCATATATTTT.

The chain carries TRBV6-5 and TRBJ2-7, with 9 bases fitting TRBD2. Trimming took 2 bases from V and 6 from J; bases not matched to a gene: 11. Germline V gene lookup returns CDR1 MNHEY and CDR2 SVGAGI. CDR3 size: 16 residues. CDR3 DNA sequence: TGTGCCAGCAGTTACAACCTAATAGCGGGAGACAGCGAGCAGTACTTC. It is translated as CASSYNLIAGDSEQYF.

The chain carries TRBV19 and TRBJ1-5, with a possible D match to TRBD1 (6 bases). This CDR3 comprises 14 residues. In germline, CDR1 is LNHDA, CDR2 SQIVND (reference sequence). Trimming removed 3 bases from V and 7 bases from J, with 13 bases in between. Here the CDR3 reads CASSMAGGGQPQHF. The CDR3 nucleotides are TGTGCCAGTAGTATGGCGGGGGGCGGCCAGCCCCAGCATTTT.

The chain employs TRBV7-3 and TRBJ2-1; tentatively, D is TRBD2 (5 bases). The V and J ends lost 4 bases and 10 bases respectively, with 23 bases between them. Germline V CDR1 and CDR2: SGHTA, FQGTGA. The CDR3 extends over 16 amino acids. CDR3 loop: CASSSAGSSDLREQFF. CDR3 bases: TGTGCCAGCAGCTCGGCGGGCAGCTCGGACCTCAGGGAGCAGTTCTTC.

The chain has TRBV18 and TRBJ2-2, with D unclear. Germline V gives CDR1 KGHSH, CDR2 LQKENI. The CDR3 length is 14 residues. The germline V and J ends were trimmed by 3 bases and 3 bases, with 8 bases remaining between them. In DNA form, the CDR3 reads TGTGCCAGCTCACCCCCTACTTACACCGGGGAGCTGTTTTTT. Its protein product is CASSPPTYTGELFF.

The chain has TRBV7-6 and TRBJ2-3; 10 nucleotides match TRBD2. There are 14 residues in the CDR3. The V gene's germline CDR1 is SGHVS and CDR2 FNYEAQ. With 2 bases clipped from V and 5 bases from J, the junction kept 1 base outside the gene matches. The CDR3 is CASSLSGRGDTQYF. The CDR3 coding sequence is TGTGCCAGCAGCTTAAGCGGGAGGGGAGATACGCAGTATTTT.

The table lists this clone with a few counts. The CDR3: CASSESSQPLSGNTIYF. CDR3 bases: TGTGCCAGCAGTGAAAGTTCACAGCCGCTCTCTGGAAACACCATATATTTT. The chain joins TRBV2 to TRBJ1-3; D gene unclear. Trimming shortened V by 2 bases and J by 0 bases, and 14 bases separated the two germline ends. CDR3 length: 17 amino acids. Germline V lookup: CDR1 SNHLY, CDR2 FYNNEI.

This clone was observed a handful of times. This sequence joins TRBV27 and TRBJ2-1; 8 bases line up with TRBD2. The CDR3 covers 17 residues. With 2 bases clipped from V and 9 bases from J, the junction kept 15 bases outside the gene matches. In germline, CDR1 is MNHEY, CDR2 SMNVEV (reference sequence). In DNA, the CDR3 is TGTGCCAGCAGTTTAGGGGGCGGGAGGTATAATCGGGGTGAGCAGTTCTTC. It encodes CASSLGGGRYNRGEQFF.

This clone was seen only a few times. The chain carries TRBV5-1 and TRBJ2-1; D perhaps matches TRBD2 (6 bases). Trimming removed 0 bases from V and 4 bases from J, with 11 bases in between. The CDR3 covers 15 residues. Looked up from germline, CDR1 is SGHRS and CDR2 is YFSETQ. The CDR3 DNA sequence: TGCGCCAGCAGCTTGGCCGGGACTGAATACAATGAGCAGTTCTTC. Protein sequence: CASSLAGTEYNEQFF.

The chain carries TRBV7-8 and TRBJ2-1; D is perhaps TRBD2 (5 bases). V was pared by 3 bases and J by 3 bases, with 18 bases between. CDR1 and CDR2 (germline): SGHVS, FQNEAQ. CDR3 length: 17 residues. The CDR3 region has the DNA TGTGCCAGCAGCTTCGGGTGGGCCGGAAGCGGCTACAATGAGCAGTTCTTC. The encoded protein is CASSFGWAGSGYNEQFF.

The chain links TRBV10-3 to TRBJ1-5; 10 bases fit TRBD1. The CDR3 length is 13 residues. With V trimmed by 9 bases and J by 3 bases, 2 bases remained unmatched. Germline V gene data show CDR1 as ENHRY and CDR2 as SYGVKD. The CDR3 DNA reads TGTGCCATTGGGACAGGGGACAATCAGCCCCAGCATTTT. This translates into CAIGTGDNQPQHF.

The V gene is TRBV5-6, the J gene TRBJ2-7, with TRBD2 matching 8 bases. The V segment lost 4 bases and the J segment 0 bases; nucleotides outside the gene matches: 9. Germline lookup yields CDR1 SGHDT and CDR2 YYEEEE. This CDR3 region has 16 residues. In nucleotides, the CDR3 is TGTGCCAGCAGCATCGGACTAGCTGAGAGCTCCTACGAGCAGTACTTC. It codes for CASSIGLAESSYEQYF. The complete variable domain, with remaining parts taken from reference TRBV5-6 and TRBJ2-7, reads DAGVTQSPTHLIKTRGQQVTLRCSPKSGHDTVSWYQQALGQGPQFIFQYYEEEERQRGNFPDRFSGHQFPNYSSELNVNALLLGDSALYLCASSIGLAESSYEQYFGPGTRLTVT.

The chain couples TRBV28 to TRBJ2-1; 7 bases map to TRBD2. The J segment lost 8 bases and the V segment lost 2 bases, leaving 9 bases of the junction unmatched. The CDR3 covers 15 residues. Germline CDR1 reads MDHEN; CDR2 reads SYDVKM. The CDR3 DNA sequence: TGTGCCAGCAGTTTACCGATGGGGAGGGAGTATGAGCAGTTCTTC. Encoded protein: CASSLPMGREYEQFF.

This chain joins TRBV18 and TRBJ2-5; D call uncertain. CDR3 length: 14 amino acids. Germline assignment: CDR1 KGHSH and CDR2 LQKENI. V was clipped by 0 bases and J by 4 bases, with 9 bases between them. CDR3 bases: TGTGCCAGCTCACCACCGGGCCCCCGAGAGACCCAGTACTTC. Translation: CASSPPGPRETQYF. Drawing the rest from reference TRBV18 and TRBJ2-5, the complete variable domain is NAGVMQNPRHLVRRRGQEARLRCSPMKGHSHVYWYRQLPEEGLKFMVYLQKENIIDESGMPKERFSAEFPKEGPSILRIQQVVRGDSAAYFCASSPPGPRETQYFGPGTRLLVL.

The V gene is TRBV3-1 (or the pseudogene TRBV3-2), the J gene TRBJ2-3, with TRBD2 matching 10 bases. V shed 2 bases, J shed 0 bases, and the junction held 11 bases outside the gene matches. Germline values: CDR1 LGHDT, CDR2 YNNKEL (reference sequence). The CDR3 has 19 residues. CDR3 protein: CASSQSSGSGVRSTDTQYF. The DNA of the CDR3 is TGTGCCAGCAGCCAATCTAGCGGGAGTGGCGTGAGGAGCACAGATACGCAGTATTTT.

The rearrangement links TRBV13 to TRBJ2-3, with 8 bases that match TRBD2. J was trimmed by 1 base and V by 5 bases; bases with no gene match: 14. Germline assignment: CDR1 PRHDT and CDR2 FYEKMQ (reference sequence). CDR3 length: 18 amino acids. The CDR3 sequence: CASSSRPEREKGTDTQYF. Written as DNA, the CDR3 is TGTGCCAGCAGCAGTAGGCCGGAGCGGGAGAAGGGCACAGATACGCAGTATTTT.

The rearrangement joins TRBV25-1 to TRBJ2-1, with 14 positions matching TRBD2. The CDR3 sequence is 16 residues long. V lost 3 bases and J lost 8; bases outside the gene matches: 6. CDR1 is MGHDK and CDR2 is SYGVNS in the germline V gene. The CDR3 bases are TGTGCCAGCAGTGAGACTAGCGGGAGGGCCAAGGATGAGCAGTTCTTC. It encodes CASSETSGRAKDEQFF.